This T cell receptor beta chain was retrieved from a study of response to subunit inactivated influenza vaccine. Study-level points and caveats: The authors put forward the suggestion that each seasonal influenza vaccination may bring in only a limited number of new T cells.

TCRdb re-derived calls from the RT-PCR reads in MiXCR, one entry per CDR3 protein. The sample carries fewer than 250,000 distinct CDR3 sequences, approximately 14% recorded once. This clonotype has only a few counts. Its specificity is not known. The CDR3 spans 14 residues. Trimming cost V 7 bases and J 0 bases, with 13 bases left between them. Germline assignment: CDR1 MNHEY and CDR2 SVGEGT. The chain combines TRBV6-2 or TRBV6-3 with TRBJ2-7; the D gene is possibly TRBD2 (6 bases). This TCR derives from a man aged 50-59 years who received an inactivated influenza vaccine. The input for sequencing was CD8+ T cells sorted from PBMCs, taken around 5 days after vaccination. The CDR3 nucleotides are TGTGCCAGCATTCCTAGGGGAGGCTCCTACGAGCAGTACTTC. Amino acids: CASIPRGGSYEQYF.